These 3 T cell receptor beta chains share one sample of origin, sequenced in a study of blood T cell repertoires in COVID-19. Here immunoSEQ multiplex PCR was the method, and the copy in TCRdb shows in-frame clones only, minus some. The top ten clones hold over 4.5% of a sample with just over 200,000 clones, around 86% of them seen once. The sample consisted of peripheral blood. These receptors were taken from a man aged 80 or over with acute or convalescent COVID-19.

This clone was counted a single time. The chain joins TRBV2 to TRBJ2-5, with D perhaps TRBD2 (5 bases). The CDR3 runs 12 residues. Germline-derived CDR1 and CDR2 are SNHLY and FYNNEI. Deletions cut 8 bases from V and 7 bases from J, with 14 bases between. The chain's CDR3 is CASGIAEGTQYF. The CDR3 nucleotides are TGTGCCAGCGGGATAGCCGAGGGGACCCAGTACTTC.

The V call is TRBV7-8, the J call TRBJ2-5, with TRBD1 identical over 9 bases. V gave up 5 bases and J gave up 3 bases; unmatched junction bases: 10. The CDR3 totals 16 residues. Germline-derived CDR1 and CDR2 are SGHVS and FQNEAQ. CDR3 bases: TGTGCCAGCAGCAAACGAACGGGACAGGGAAAAGAGACCCAGTACTTC. Its protein product is CASSKRTGQGKETQYF.

The genes are TRBV7-3 and TRBJ1-2, with D hard to call. V was trimmed by 4 bases and J by 5 bases, leaving 11 bases between them. The V gene's germline CDR1 is SGHTA and CDR2 FQGTGA. The CDR3 spans 13 residues. The CDR3 protein is CASSSSGGYGYTF. The CDR3 nucleotides are TGTGCCAGCAGCTCATCAGGTGGATATGGCTACACCTTC.